This passage covers 12 T cell receptor beta chains from one sample sequenced in a study of metastatic and nonmetastatic thyroid tumors. TCRdb re-clonotyped the PCR reads through MiXCR. The sample carries roughly 40,000 clones, roughly 15% recorded once. No treatment had been given to any patient before thyroid surgery. The source material was blood. The receptors were sampled from a female donor with papillary thyroid cancer or a benign thyroid nodule (not recorded which). Some clones in this sample may be carry-over from other donors' samples.

This clone was observed many times. The CDR3 DNA reads TGTGCCAGCAGCTGGCAGGGGGCGTATGAAAAACTGTTTTTT. The encoded protein is CASSWQGAYEKLFF. The V call is TRBV12-3 or TRBV12-4, the J call TRBJ1-4, with 8 nucleotides matching TRBD1. The junction had 6 bases not matched to a gene; V was cut back by 6 bases and J by 6 bases. CDR3 length equals 14 residues.

This chain uses TRBV18 with TRBJ2-7, with D possibly matching TRBD1 (6 bases). The length of the CDR3 is 13 residues. Germline V gives CDR1 KGHSH, CDR2 LQKENI. V lost 6 bases and J 2 bases, leaving 11 bases between the germline ends. This CDR3 reads CASSPGTTYEQYF. Here the CDR3 DNA reads TGTGCCAGCTCCCCCGGGACAACCTACGAGCAGTACTTC.

This clone was picked up a small number of times. This may be a read error: a much more frequent sequence differs by one nucleotide. The CDR3 ends on some other residue instead of the conserved phenylalanine or tryptophan, so this is likely a read error. The V gene is TRBV11-2, the J gene TRBJ2-7, with 9 bases aligning to TRBD1. Trimming at V came to 5 bases and at J to 2 bases, leaving 4 bases not matched to a gene. This CDR3 contains 14 residues. Germline V gives CDR1 SGHAT, CDR2 FQNNGV. CDR3 bases: TGTGCCAGCAGCCCCGACAGGGGGACCTACGAGCAGTACCTC. It translates to CASSPDRGTYEQYL.

The table lists this clone with many counts. The gene calls are TRBV7-9 and TRBJ2-7; D unclear. Germline-derived CDR1 and CDR2 are SEHNR and FQNEAQ (reference sequence). Trimming left V 0 bases short and J 6 bases short, with 9 bases between. The CDR3 sequence is 13 residues long. The CDR3 spells CASSLAGKGEQYF. DNA for the CDR3: TGTGCCAGCAGCTTAGCAGGAAAGGGCGAGCAGTACTTC.

This clone was detected many times. The V gene is TRBV3-1, the J gene TRBJ1-6, with 7 bases matching TRBD1. V lost 2 bases and J lost 6; bases outside the gene matches: 1. The CDR3 has 14 amino acids. Germline V lookup: CDR1 LGHDT, CDR2 YNNKEL (reference sequence). This chain's CDR3 is CASSQRDSNSPLHF. The CDR3 DNA is TGTGCCAGCAGCCAAAGGGACAGTAATTCACCCCTCCACTTT.

V gene TRBV5-4 combines with J gene TRBJ2-7; no firm D call. Germline V gives CDR1 SGHNT, CDR2 YYREEE (reference sequence). Trimming removed 0 bases at V and 5 bases at J, with 15 bases between. The CDR3 loop spans 15 amino acids. The chain's CDR3 is CASSLAGDPPHEQYF. In DNA, the CDR3 is TGTGCCAGCAGCTTGGCGGGTGATCCCCCTCACGAGCAGTACTTC. The complete variable domain, with remaining parts taken from reference TRBV5-4 and TRBJ2-7, reads ETGVTQSPTHLIKTRGQQVTLRCSSQSGHNTVSWYQQALGQGPQFIFQYYREEENGRGNFPPRFSGLQFPNYSSELNVNALELDDSALYLCASSLAGDPPHEQYFGPGTRLTVT.

This clone occurred many times. The CDR3 DNA reads TGTGCCAGCAGTTTACAGGCGGGAGGGGGCTACAATGAGCAGTTCTTC. Its protein product is CASSLQAGGGYNEQFF. This sequence joins TRBV27 and TRBJ2-1, with 9 bases that match TRBD2. The V gene end was trimmed by 2 bases and the J gene end by 3 bases; junction bases not matched to a gene: 5. The CDR3 is made up of 16 amino acids. Germline V gene sequence: CDR1 MNHEY, CDR2 SMNVEV (reference sequence).

The chain links TRBV6-2 or TRBV6-3 to TRBJ2-7; 11 nucleotides line up with TRBD1. The CDR3 covers 15 residues. V was pared by 6 bases and J by 3 bases, with 7 bases of the junction left unmatched. Germline V gene data show CDR1 as MNHEY and CDR2 as SVGEGT. CDR3 sequence reads: CASRVGQGAFYEQYF. The CDR3 DNA sequence: TGTGCCAGCAGGGTCGGACAGGGGGCTTTCTACGAGCAGTACTTC.

There are a few counts of this clone. The chain is built from TRBV28 and TRBJ2-7; D not certain. Germline assignment: CDR1 MDHEN and CDR2 SYDVKM. The CDR3 covers 13 residues. V lost 4 bases and J lost 0, with 7 bases in between. CDR3: CASSSPISYEQYF. The CDR3 DNA reads TGTGCCAGCAGTTCCCCTATCTCCTACGAGCAGTACTTC.

The chain is built from TRBV6-1 and TRBJ1-6; 7 bases are a match to TRBD1. The V gene's germline CDR1 is MNHNS and CDR2 SASEGT. The CDR3 is 16 residues long. Trimming took 1 base from V and 8 from J; bases not matched to a gene: 8. CDR3 sequence (DNA): TGTGCCAGCAGTGAAGTCCCTTGGACAGGCTATTCACCCCTCCACTTT. Its protein is CASSEVPWTGYSPLHF.

This clone was recorded at least ten times. The chain recombines TRBV11-1 with TRBJ2-7; possible D gene TRBD1, 7 bases. The V end lost 4 bases, the J end lost 6 bases, and 25 bases lay between the germline ends. Germline loops: CDR1 SGHAT, CDR2 FQDESV (reference sequence). The CDR3 runs 17 residues. The CDR3 protein is CASSSGGRGLWEAEQYF. The CDR3 bases are TGTGCCAGCAGCTCAGGGGGGCGGGGACTCTGGGAGGCCGAGCAGTACTTC. The variable domain in full, with the rest retrieved from reference TRBV11-1 and TRBJ2-7, is EAEVAQSPRYKITEKSQAVAFWCDPISGHATLYWYRQILGQGPELLVQFQDESVVDDSQLPKDRFSAERLKGVDSTLKIQPAELGDSAMYLCASSSGGRGLWEAEQYFGPGTRLTVT.

A few counts support this clone. The junction shows a germline mismatch at one end, possibly a read error. The chain uses TRBV15 and TRBJ2-3; D is uncertain. CDR3 size: 16 residues. Germline V gives CDR1 LNHNV, CDR2 YYDKDF (reference sequence). DNA of the CDR3: TGTGCCACCAGCCCTCTAGAGGAAACCAGCACAGATACGCAGTTTTTT. Translating gives CATSPLEETSTDTQFF.